A single sample gave rise to the 15 T cell receptor beta chains below, sequenced in a study of cytomegalovirus exposure and HLA in healthy donors (dated 2017 in TCRdb). Libraries were made using the immunoSEQ multiplex PCR assay. The table was pulled from immuneACCESS by TCRdb, which kept in-frame rearrangements only. Such tables lose some clones; where checked, under half of the loss comes from unresolved V genes, and the rest has no known cause. This sample gives tens of thousands of clones in total; around 94% of them show up just once. The ten largest clones add up to 3% to 3.5% of the sample. Sequenced: PBMCs. Receptor source: a woman between 18 and 29 years old in good health and CMV-seropositive.

The chain is built from TRBV4-2 and TRBJ1-5, with TRBD1 matching over 7 bases. J lost 6 bases, V lost 4 bases, and 6 bases had no gene match. The CDR3 loop spans 14 amino acids. Germline V gives CDR1 LGHNA, CDR2 YNFKEQ. CDR3 loop: CASSRRTGGQPQHF. The CDR3 DNA reads TGTGCCAGCAGCCGGCGGACAGGCGGTCAGCCCCAGCATTTT.

The J gene is TRBJ2-3, the V gene TRBV6-1, with D tentatively TRBD1 (5 bases). CDR1 is MNHNS and CDR2 is SASEGT in the germline V gene. The V end lost 4 bases, the J end lost 2 bases, and 13 bases lay between the germline ends. The CDR3 contains 15 residues. The CDR3 region has the DNA TGTGCCAGCAGTGTCTGGGGCCAAATCACAGATACGCAGTATTTT. This encodes CASSVWGQITDTQYF.

The chain is built from TRBV4-3 and TRBJ2-2; 10 bases map to TRBD1. Losses at the gene ends were 1 base for V and 9 bases for J; bases not matched to a gene: 5. Looked up from germline, CDR1 is LGHNA and CDR2 is YSLEER. The CDR3 spans 15 residues. The CDR3 spells CASSQAGQGLWELFF. Here the CDR3 DNA reads TGCGCCAGCAGCCAAGCGGGACAGGGGCTCTGGGAGCTGTTTTTT.

CDR3 bases: TGTGCCAGCAGCGCATCTTGGGGGACAGGCTCCGAGCAGTACTTC. Translating it yields CASSASWGTGSEQYF. V usage is TRBV9 and J usage is TRBJ2-7; 8 bases line up with TRBD1. The CDR3 has 15 amino acids. Germline V CDR1 and CDR2: SGDLS, YYNGEE. The J segment lost 6 bases and the V segment lost 3 bases, leaving 11 bases of the junction unmatched.

The gene calls are TRBV7-9 and TRBJ1-3, with D unclear. Germline CDR1 reads SEHNR; CDR2 reads FQNEAQ (reference sequence). V lost 0 bases and J lost 2, with 5 bases in between. The CDR3 extends over 14 amino acids. CDR3 in amino acids: CASSLAGPGNTIYF. CDR3 sequence (DNA): TGTGCCAGCAGCTTAGCGGGCCCTGGAAACACCATATATTTT.

The rearrangement links TRBV7-9 to TRBJ2-2; the match to TRBD2 covers 14 bases. Trimming at V came to 3 bases and at J to 5 bases, leaving 8 bases not matched to a gene. The CDR3 length is 18 residues. The germline V gene has CDR1 SEHNR and CDR2 FQNEAQ (reference sequence). As DNA, the CDR3 is TGTGCCAGCAGCTTGACTAGCGGGGGGGCCTTCCGGACCGGGGAGCTGTTTTTT. Amino acid sequence: CASSLTSGGAFRTGELFF.

The chain joins TRBV4-1 to TRBJ1-5, with a tentative D call TRBD1 (5 bases). Germline V lookup: CDR1 MGHRA, CDR2 YSYEKL. The CDR3 runs to 17 residues. V lost 0 bases to trimming and J lost 5 bases, with 17 bases between them. This CDR3 reads CASSQEGRAFSDQPQHF. Written as DNA, the CDR3 is TGCGCCAGCAGCCAAGAGGGCAGGGCTTTCTCTGATCAGCCCCAGCATTTT.

The chain carries TRBV7-2 and TRBJ2-3; 7 bases line up with TRBD1. V was clipped by 1 base and J by 1 base; unmatched bases: 2. The CDR3 contains 15 residues. Germline V gene sequence: CDR1 SGHTA, CDR2 FQGNSA. The CDR3 bases are TGTGCCAGCAGCTTAGGACAGGGTGGCACAGATACGCAGTATTTT. Amino acids: CASSLGQGGTDTQYF.

This clone was picked up one time. V and J are TRBV6-1 and TRBJ2-3; TRBD1 aligns across 9 bases. The CDR3 extends over 14 amino acids. Trimming took 8 bases from V and 2 from J; bases not matched to a gene: 5. Germline lookup yields CDR1 MNHNS and CDR2 SASEGT. This CDR3 is CASQQGAFTDTQYF. CDR3 sequence (DNA): TGTGCCAGCCAACAGGGGGCCTTCACAGATACGCAGTATTTT.

This sequence joins TRBV14 and TRBJ2-2; 9 bases agree with TRBD1. V was pared by 6 bases and J by 5 bases, with 10 bases of the junction left unmatched. Germline lookup yields CDR1 SGHDN and CDR2 FVKESK. The CDR3 contains 16 residues. DNA of the CDR3: TGTGCCAGCAGTCTCGGATACAGGGGGCGGACCGGGGAGCTGTTTTTT. Translating gives CASSLGYRGRTGELFF. The whole variable domain, remainder taken from reference TRBV14 and TRBJ2-2, is EAGVTQFPSHSVIEKGQTVTLRCDPISGHDNLYWYRRVMGKEIKFLLHFVKESKQDESGMPNNRFLAERTGGTYSTLKVQPAELEDSGVYFCASSLGYRGRTGELFFGEGSRLTVL.

The chain links TRBV25-1 to TRBJ2-6; D gene uncertain. This CDR3 spans 14 amino acids. V was shortened by 4 bases and J by 1 base, with 5 bases between the two germline ends. Germline V CDR1 and CDR2: MGHDK, SYGVNS. The CDR3 sequence: CASSARSGANVLTF. As DNA, the CDR3 is TGTGCCAGCAGTGCCAGGTCTGGGGCCAACGTCCTGACTTTC.

The chain recombines TRBV5-4 with TRBJ1-1; D gene unclear. V was shortened by 4 bases and J by 0 bases, with 10 bases between the two germline ends. The V gene's germline CDR1 is SGHNT and CDR2 YYREEE (reference sequence). CDR3 length equals 14 residues. DNA for the CDR3: TGTGCCAGCAGCGCAGGTTACATGAACACTGAAGCTTTCTTT. This encodes CASSAGYMNTEAFF.

The chain joins TRBV2 to TRBJ1-2; 10 bases line up with TRBD1. Trimming cost V 6 bases and J 5 bases; bases outside gene matches: 9. The CDR3 is made up of 15 amino acids. CDR1 and CDR2 from the germline V gene are SNHLY and FYNNEI. CDR3 sequence: CASSIGQGVFYGYTF. In nucleotides, the CDR3 is TGTGCCAGCAGCATCGGACAGGGGGTCTTTTATGGCTACACCTTC.

The gene calls are TRBV11-1 and TRBJ2-5; maybe TRBD2 (5 bases). This CDR3 spans 14 amino acids. Between the trimmed V and J ends, which lost 0 bases and 2 bases, there was a span of 7 bases. Germline V CDR1 and CDR2: SGHAT, FQDESV (reference sequence). The CDR3 here is CASSLAGEQETQYF. The CDR3 nucleotides read TGTGCCAGCAGCTTAGCCGGGGAACAAGAGACCCAGTACTTC.

J is TRBJ2-3 and V is TRBV12-5, with a weak D call TRBD1 (8 bases). The germline gives CDR1 LGHNT, CDR2 FRNRAP. CDR3 size: 18 residues. V was shortened by 4 bases and J by 1 base, with 21 bases between the two germline ends. The CDR3 sequence is CASGSPRGRGLRTDTQYF. The CDR3 region has the DNA TGTGCTAGTGGTTCCCCCAGGGGGCGGGGGCTACGCACAGATACGCAGTATTTT.